This TCR beta chain was sequenced in a study of shared clonotypes between healthy human individuals. Overall study: The plates for each donor numbered three CD4 naive, three CD4 memory, two CD8 naive and one CD8 memory.

Trimming removed 2 bases from V and 3 bases from J, with 22 bases in between. This CDR3 spans 17 amino acids. Per germline, CDR1 GTSNPN and CDR2 SVGIG (reference sequence). The authors ran the assay at deep level. Libraries were prepared by immunoSEQ multiplex PCR; TCRdb keeps only in-frame clonotypes and omits some of them. The table lists 2,500,000 or so clones, around nine tenths of them singletons. The specimen sequenced was naive CD4+ T cells sorted from blood. The subset here: CD45RA+ positively selected. The chain combines TRBV30 with TRBJ1-1, with a tentative D call TRBD1 (5 bases). The TCR originated in a man aged 18-30 years in good health. This CDR3 reads CAWSHLRKGDQDTEAFF. CDR3 nucleotide sequence: TGTGCCTGGAGTCATCTACGAAAAGGGGATCAGGACACTGAAGCTTTCTTT. Together with reference TRBV30 and TRBJ1-1, the CDR3 gives the full variable domain: SQTIHQWPATLVQPVGSPLSLECTVEGTSNPNLYWYRQAAGRGLQLLFYSVGIGQISSEVPQNLSASRPQDRQFILSSKKLLLSDSGFYLCAWSHLRKGDQDTEAFFGQGTRLTVV.